This T cell receptor beta chain was sequenced for a study of OX40 agonist ivuxolimab in advanced cancers. General notes on the study: Ivuxolimab, which targeted the costimulatory receptor OX40 (CD134), was an agonistic, fully human IgG2 monoclonal antibody. Intravenous ivuxolimab was administered to patients every 2 weeks at six dose levels: 0.01, 0.1, 0.3, 1.5, 3 and 10 mg/kg. Among the 50 to 55 dose-escalation patients, about 20 had hepatocellular carcinoma, roughly 15 melanoma, 9 renal cell carcinoma and 9 head and neck cancer. A male proportion of 82.7% and a mean age of roughly 55 years, ranging from roughly 23 to 79, were recorded for the dose-escalation cohort. Patients were allowed to have had prior anti-PD-1, anti-PD-L1 or anti-CTLA-4 therapy, and roughly 40% of the dose-escalation patients had been treated with checkpoint inhibitors. Partial responses occurred in three dose-escalation patients: two with cutaneous melanoma and one with hepatocellular carcinoma. Peripheral TCRbeta sequencing was intended to test whether TCR sequence diversity was altered and clonal T-cell expansion was caused by ivuxolimab. The paper covers the monotherapy dose-escalation part of the phase I ivuxolimab trial, which included N ≈ 50 patients. The study at large found these results: Low levels of normalized T-cell clonal expansion were also seen in some patients who did not respond. In the 0.1-3.0 mg/kg groups, partial responders had among the lowest normalized peripheral clonal expansion, particularly in CD8+ T cells. At doses from 0.1 to 3.0 mg/kg, clonal expansion was seen in both CD4+ and CD8+ blood T cells between baseline and week 6. Which antigens the clonally expanded peripheral T cells were specific for was not determined. After ivuxolimab, CD8+ T cells had more expanded clones than CD4+ T cells on average.

Patients with a history of autoimmune disease or receiving systemic immunosuppression were excluded from the trial. Peripheral blood for TCR sequencing was drawn from every dose cohort at baseline, at cycle 4 day 1 and at cycle 7 day 1. Samples came from an open-label, multicenter, first-in-human phase I dose-escalation trial of ivuxolimab. Adults with locally advanced or metastatic head and neck squamous cell, hepatocellular, melanoma or renal cell carcinoma were enrolled in the trial. Before TCR sequencing, CD4+ and CD8+ T cells were separately sorted from peripheral blood. Genomic DNA was isolated from the sorted cells so that the TCRbeta CDR3 region could be sequenced. The immunoSEQ Assay was used for sequencing of TCRbeta CDR3 regions. This immuneACCESS table, as held by TCRdb, lists in-frame sequences with V and J called but not all clones. Of the missing ones, under half trace to an unresolved V gene in checked studies; the others have no known cause. Here the sample has over 60,000 clones; 70% to 85% occur a single time. Clones ranked in the top ten supply around 2.4% of the sample.

A note on this clone: Its antigen remains unidentified. It has no much larger one-base neighbor in the sample; base qualities were not kept.

Trimmed from V: 6 bases; trimmed from J: 4 bases; junction bases lacking a gene match: 6. Looking up the germline V gene yields CDR1 MNHEY and CDR2 SVGAGI. The CDR3 starts with the cysteine, ends with the phenylalanine, and has 15 residues. The kept DNA is CDR3 alone, 45 bases in frame from the first base. The chain joins TRBV6-5 to TRBJ2-2; TRBD1 aligns with 9 central bases. The clonotype was recovered from an adult with an advanced solid tumor such as melanoma, head and neck, liver or kidney cancer. The material sequenced was CD4+ or CD8+ T cells sorted from blood, taken in a trial of the OX40 agonist ivuxolimab. CDR3 protein: CASRPGQGPTGELFF. In nucleotides, the sequence is TGTGCCAGCAGACCGGGACAGGGACCCACCGGGGAGCTGTTTTTT.